This T cell receptor (beta chain) is drawn from a study of blood T cells in healthy people across ages. V was clipped by 5 bases and J by 4 bases, with 9 bases between them. This CDR3 has 13 amino acids. Germline V gene data show CDR1 as SNHLY and CDR2 as FYNNEI. This clonotype was seen only a few times. The antigen is unknown. Together with a sample-barcoded 5' primer, a J-beta primer mix was included in a second PCR lasting roughly 6 to 12 cycles. The template-switch adaptor, which had 12 random nucleotides, put a tag on each cDNA molecule. Any given sample supplied a minimum of 3 million CDR3-containing paired-end reads. A single record per CDR3 protein comes from TCRdb applying MiXCR to the 5' RACE reads. The data contain approximately 850,000 distinct CDR3 sequences, 58% of them seen just once; the ten biggest clones take up approximately 20%. Points from the study as a whole: CMV status of donors was not determined, possibly confounding expanded clonotype changes. Conclusively comparing naive with antigen-experienced cells was impossible with unsorted PBMCs.

V and J are TRBV2 and TRBJ2-4, with a tentative D call TRBD1 (6 bases). The sequenced sample consisted of blood. This TCR derives from a man aged 25 to 45 in good health. Here the CDR3 DNA reads TGTGCCAGCAGTAAGGACAGTAAAAACATTCAGTACTTC. Its protein product is CASSKDSKNIQYF. Using reference TRBV2 and TRBJ2-4 for the parts outside the CDR3, the full variable domain is EPEVTQTPSHQVTQMGQEVILRCVPISNHLYFYWYRQILGQKVEFLVSFYNNEISEKSEIFDDQFSVERPDGSNFTLKIRSTKLEDSAMYFCASSKDSKNIQYFGAGTRLSVL.